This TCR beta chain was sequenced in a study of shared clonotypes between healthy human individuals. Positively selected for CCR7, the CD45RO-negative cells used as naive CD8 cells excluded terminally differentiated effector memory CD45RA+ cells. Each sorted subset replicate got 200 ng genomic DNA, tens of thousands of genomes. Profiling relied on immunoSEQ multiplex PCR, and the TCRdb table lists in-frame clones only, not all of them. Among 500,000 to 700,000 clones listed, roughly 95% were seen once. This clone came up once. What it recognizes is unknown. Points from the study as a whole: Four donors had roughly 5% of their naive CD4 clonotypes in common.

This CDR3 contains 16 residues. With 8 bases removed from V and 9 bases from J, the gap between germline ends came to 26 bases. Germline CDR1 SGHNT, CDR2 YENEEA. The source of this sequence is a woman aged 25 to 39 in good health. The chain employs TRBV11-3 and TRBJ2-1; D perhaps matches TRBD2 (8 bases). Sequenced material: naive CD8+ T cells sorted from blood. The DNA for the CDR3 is TGTGCCAGCCACCCTGGAAGCGGGAGAGGGGACAGTGAGCAGTTCTTC. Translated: CASHPGSGRGDSEQFF.